One T cell receptor beta chain is described in this entry. This CDR3 has 12 amino acids. The germline V gene has CDR1 SEHNR and CDR2 FQNEAQ (reference sequence). V lost 5 bases and J lost 4, with 9 bases in between. This sample is drawn from a study of blood T cell repertoires in COVID-19. Study in general: The analysed material was cDNA or gDNA that came from T cells, B-cell-depleted T cells, or PBMCs.

Only in-frame clones appear in the TCRdb table, and some are missing; sequencing was by immunoSEQ multiplex PCR. The sample yields hundreds of thousands of clones, 70% to 90% seen once. The TCR originated in a woman between 18 and 29 years old who had recovered from COVID-19. What was sequenced was peripheral blood. This chain links TRBV7-9 with TRBJ2-7, with a possible D match to TRBD1 (5 bases). CDR3 nucleotide sequence: TGTGCCAGCAGCACAGCAGGGTACGAGCAGTACTTC. Its translation is CASSTAGYEQYF.